The next 29 T cell receptor beta chains were all read from a single sample in a study of control samples from healthy donors and cancer patients. Here immunoSEQ multiplex PCR was the method, and the copy in TCRdb shows in-frame clones only, minus some. The sample shows approximately 82,000 clones, over 75% of them seen only once. The material sequenced was blood. The receptors were sampled from a man aged 50 or older in good health.

On this clone itself: This specimen includes other DNA sequences encoding the same CDR3. The chain employs TRBV15 and TRBJ2-1, with D perhaps given as TRBD1 or TRBD2 (5 bases each). From germline, CDR1 is LNHNV and CDR2 YYDKDF (reference sequence). The CDR3 consists of 15 residues. With 0 bases removed from V and 3 bases from J, the gap between germline ends came to 9 bases. In DNA form, the CDR3 reads TGTGCCACCAGCAGAGATTTGGGACGCTACAATGAGCAGTTCTTC. Translation gives CATSRDLGRYNEQFF.

The chain links TRBV18 to TRBJ1-4; D remains ambiguous. CDR3 size: 14 residues. V shed 3 bases and J shed 8 bases, with 13 bases lying between them. Per the germline V gene, CDR1 is KGHSH and CDR2 is LQKENI. The CDR3 sequence is CASSPPAGREKLFF. The CDR3 bases are TGTGCCAGCTCACCCCCGGCGGGTAGGGAAAAACTGTTTTTT.

The chain is built from TRBV5-6 and TRBJ2-6, with D perhaps matching TRBD2 (6 bases). The CDR3 is 16 residues long. Trimming stripped 3 bases from V and 0 bases from J, with 10 bases between. The germline CDR1 and CDR2 sequences are SGHDT and YYEEEE. In DNA, the CDR3 is TGTGCCAGCAGCTGGGAGGTCCTCTCTGGGGCCAACGTCCTGACTTTC. It encodes CASSWEVLSGANVLTF.

The chain uses TRBV21-1 and TRBJ1-5; the D call TRBD1 from the table was never checked on the DNA. TRBV21-1 is given as a pseudogene. The CDR3 runs 15 residues. DNA of the CDR3: TGTGCCAGCAGCAAGGACAGGGACAGCAATCAGCCCCAGCATTTT. Translation gives CASSKDRDSNQPQHF.

The genes are TRBV27 and TRBJ1-3, with no clear D. V was pared by 5 bases and J by 4 bases, with 9 bases between. Germline CDR1 is MNHEY and CDR2 is SMNVEV (reference sequence). This CDR3 spans 13 amino acids. The DNA of the CDR3 is TGTGCCAGCAGTCCGTTCGGGGGAAACACCATATATTTT. Translated, it gives CASSPFGGNTIYF.

This clone was recorded a few times. The rearrangement links TRBV3-1 (or the pseudogene TRBV3-2) to TRBJ2-5; TRBD2 agrees at 12 bases. CDR3 length: 15 amino acids. J lost 4 bases, V lost 4 bases, and 4 bases had no gene match. Germline V lookup: CDR1 LGHDT, CDR2 YNNKEL (reference sequence). CDR3 bases: TGTGCCAGCAGCCCTAGACTAGCGGGAGTAGAGACCCAGTACTTC. Protein product: CASSPRLAGVETQYF.

J is TRBJ1-3 and V is TRBV28; 7 bases are a match to TRBD1. V dropped 5 bases and J dropped 8; count of bases not matched to a gene: 9. The CDR3 has 14 residues. Germline CDR1 reads MDHEN; CDR2 reads SYDVKM. The CDR3 region has the DNA TGTGCCAGCAGTCTAGGGGGCGAGGTGGACACCATATATTTT. This codes for CASSLGGEVDTIYF.

The chain is built from TRBV30 and TRBJ1-6; D is possibly TRBD1 (5 bases). The CDR3 consists of 14 residues. The V gene lost 4 bases and the J gene lost 9 bases, with 16 bases spanning the gap. In germline, CDR1 is GTSNPN, CDR2 SVGIG (reference sequence). This chain's CDR3 is CAWTDQGIGSPLHF. Here the CDR3 DNA reads TGTGCCTGGACCGATCAGGGAATAGGTTCACCCCTCCACTTT. The full variable domain, in which reference TRBV30 and TRBJ1-6 provide the parts outside the CDR3, is SQTIHQWPATLVQPVGSPLSLECTVEGTSNPNLYWYRQAAGRGLQLLFYSVGIGQISSEVPQNLSASRPQDRQFILSSKKLLLSDSGFYLCAWTDQGIGSPLHFGNGTRLTVT.

The genes are TRBV4-2 and TRBJ2-1; 7 nucleotides line up with TRBD2. The CDR3 totals 14 residues. The germline gives CDR1 LGHNA, CDR2 YNFKEQ. The V and J ends lost 0 bases and 9 bases, in that order; junction bases with no gene match: 5. The chain's CDR3 is CASSQEGGGSEQFF. The CDR3 DNA sequence: TGTGCCAGCAGCCAAGAGGGGGGGGGTTCTGAGCAGTTCTTC.

The rearrangement uses TRBV19 and TRBJ1-1; perhaps TRBD1 as D (6 bases). The CDR3 runs to 17 residues. The germline V gene encodes CDR1 LNHDA and CDR2 SQIVND (reference sequence). Trimming removed 0 bases at V and 3 bases at J, with 17 bases between. CDR3 DNA sequence: TGTGCCAGTAGTATAGAGGGGAAGGGGGGCGTGGACACTGAAGCTTTCTTT. It is translated as CASSIEGKGGVDTEAFF. Full variable domain (rest looked up from reference TRBV19 and TRBJ1-1): DGGITQSPKYLFRKEGQNVTLSCEQNLNHDAMYWYRQDPGQGLRLIYYSQIVNDFQKGDIAEGYSVSREKKESFPLTVTSAQKNPTAFYLCASSIEGKGGVDTEAFFGQGTRLTVV.

The rearrangement uses TRBV9 and TRBJ2-1; a weak D match, TRBD2 (5 bases). V lost 0 bases, J lost 1 base, and 8 bases lay in between. Germline CDR1 SGDLS, CDR2 YYNGEE. This CDR3 spans 15 amino acids. CDR3 sequence reads: CASSVDPGSYNEQFF. The CDR3 nucleotides are TGTGCCAGCAGCGTAGACCCGGGATCCTACAATGAGCAGTTCTTC. Supplemented by reference TRBV9 and TRBJ2-1, the full variable domain reads DSGVTQTPKHLITATGQRVTLRCSPRSGDLSVYWYQQSLDQGLQFLIQYYNGEERAKGNILERFSAQQFPDLHSELNLSSLELGDSALYFCASSVDPGSYNEQFFGPGTRLTVL.

This clone has more than one count but fewer than ten. The chain joins TRBV7-9 to TRBJ1-2; perhaps TRBD1 as D (5 bases). This CDR3 is built from 13 residues. V lost 5 bases, J lost 4 bases, and 11 bases lay in between. CDR1 and CDR2 from the germline V gene are SEHNR and FQNEAQ (reference sequence). CDR3 nucleotides: TGTGCCAGCAGCGGGGACGGCACCTATGGCTACACCTTC. This codes for CASSGDGTYGYTF.

The CDR3 sequence: CASSFEVPTDTQYF. The CDR3 nucleotides are TGTGCCAGCTCCTTCGAGGTCCCCACAGATACGCAGTATTTT. The chain has TRBV2 and TRBJ2-3; the D is unclear. With 8 bases removed from V and 2 bases from J, the gap between germline ends came to 14 bases. The CDR3 has 14 amino acids. Germline values: CDR1 SNHLY, CDR2 FYNNEI.

CDR3 DNA: TGTGCCAGCGGAATCGAAGGGCTCCCCAATGAGCAGTTCTTC. Translating gives CASGIEGLPNEQFF. This chain connects TRBV2 to TRBJ2-1; no clear D. The CDR3 consists of 14 residues. Per the germline V gene, CDR1 is SNHLY and CDR2 is FYNNEI. Deletions cut 8 bases from V and 6 bases from J, with 17 bases between.

In its sample, this clone was seen a few times. This rearrangement joins TRBV4-3 to TRBJ2-7; 8 nucleotides agree with TRBD1. The V gene's germline CDR1 is LGHNA and CDR2 YSLEER. J lost 3 bases, V lost 4 bases, and 11 bases had no gene match. There are 16 residues in the CDR3. The CDR3 loop is CASSPSRDRSFYEQYF. The DNA of the CDR3 is TGCGCCAGCAGCCCCTCTCGGGACAGGTCTTTCTACGAGCAGTACTTC.

The genes are TRBV4-3 and TRBJ2-1, with D possibly being TRBD1 or TRBD2 (5 bases each). Trimming pared 0 bases from V and 9 bases from J, leaving 18 bases between. The CDR3 totals 16 residues. Germline V CDR1 and CDR2: LGHNA, YSLEER. CDR3 DNA: TGCGCCAGCAGCCAAGATCGGGACCCCCCCTATGGTGAGCAGTTCTTC. Amino acids: CASSQDRDPPYGEQFF.

The chain employs TRBV4-3 and TRBJ1-3; TRBD1 is a possible D gene (5 bases). The ends were cut back, 2 bases at V and 2 bases at J, with 13 bases in the middle. Looked up from germline, CDR1 is LGHNA and CDR2 is YSLEER. This CDR3 comprises 16 residues. The CDR3 nucleotides are TGCGCCAGCAGCCAATATCCGGGGCCCCCTGGAAACACCATATATTTT. It encodes CASSQYPGPPGNTIYF.

V usage is TRBV7-9 and J usage is TRBJ2-7; 11 positions agree with TRBD2. Germline lookup yields CDR1 SEHNR and CDR2 FQNEAQ (reference sequence). This CDR3 comprises 17 residues. The junction had 12 bases not matched to a gene; V was cut back by 5 bases and J by 3 bases. The DNA of the CDR3 is TGTGCCAGCAGCCAAACGGCCTTAGCGGGAGGGGACTACGAGCAGTACTTC. Protein sequence: CASSQTALAGGDYEQYF.

The rearrangement uses TRBV10-1 and TRBJ2-7; D unresolved. Germline V lookup: CDR1 WNHNN, CDR2 SYGVQD (reference sequence). This CDR3 is 13 amino acids long. The V and J ends lost 2 bases and 5 bases respectively, with 10 bases between them. The DNA of the CDR3 is TGCGCCAGCAGTGAGAATTTTCAGGACGAGCAGTACTTC. Translating gives CASSENFQDEQYF.

This rearrangement joins TRBV10-3 to TRBJ2-1; 7 nucleotides line up with TRBD2. Germline assignment: CDR1 ENHRY and CDR2 SYGVKD. J lost 4 bases, V lost 6 bases, and 9 bases had no gene match. The CDR3 has 15 amino acids. The CDR3 nucleotides read TGTGCCATCAGAGAGGGCGGGAGTGCGTACAATGAGCAGTTCTTC. Encoded protein: CAIREGGSAYNEQFF.

This chain connects TRBV7-7 to TRBJ2-2; 7 bases align to TRBD1. The CDR3 has 13 amino acids. CDR1 is SSHAT, CDR2 FNYEAQ, per germline (reference sequence). The V segment lost 5 bases and the J segment 6 bases; nucleotides outside the gene matches: 3. The CDR3 region has the DNA TGTGCCAGCAGCCCAGGGGGTTCCGGGGAGCTGTTTTTT. This encodes CASSPGGSGELFF.

The chain is built from TRBV7-2 and TRBJ2-3; 11 bases are shared with TRBD2. The germline V gene has CDR1 SGHTA and CDR2 FQGNSA. The V segment lost 1 base and the J segment 4 bases; nucleotides outside the gene matches: 7. This CDR3 spans 17 amino acids. The CDR3 loop reads CASSLGGVSGGADTQYF. The CDR3, as DNA: TGTGCCAGCAGCTTAGGAGGTGTTAGCGGGGGGGCAGATACGCAGTATTTT.

V is TRBV29-1 and J is TRBJ2-7, with 11 bases identical to TRBD2. The junction had 9 bases not matched to a gene; V was cut back by 5 bases and J by 3 bases. The CDR3 loop spans 15 amino acids. Germline CDR1 reads SQVTM; CDR2 reads ANQGSEA. CDR3 sequence: CSVRVGGLADYEQYF. In DNA form, the CDR3 reads TGCAGCGTTCGGGTCGGGGGACTAGCGGACTACGAGCAGTACTTC.

This rearrangement joins TRBV6-6 to TRBJ1-1, with 8 bases aligning to TRBD1. V lost 2 bases and J lost 6; bases outside the gene matches: 5. From germline, CDR1 is MNHNY and CDR2 SVGAGI (reference sequence). The CDR3 extends over 14 amino acids. The CDR3 DNA reads as TGTGCCAGCAGTTACCAGCAGGGGGCTGCTGAAGCTTTCTTT. Its protein product is CASSYQQGAAEAFF.

V is TRBV4-3 and J is TRBJ1-1; no reliable D call. Trimming stripped 0 bases from V and 4 bases from J, with 15 bases between. CDR1 is LGHNA, CDR2 YSLEER, per germline. This CDR3 contains 16 residues. CDR3: CASSQDRAGWSTEAFF. The CDR3 DNA reads TGCGCCAGCAGCCAAGATCGAGCCGGATGGAGCACTGAAGCTTTCTTT.

This rearrangement joins TRBV27 to TRBJ2-7; tentative D call: TRBD2 (6 bases). The CDR3 spans 15 residues. Germline V gene data show CDR1 as MNHEY and CDR2 as SMNVEV (reference sequence). Deletions cut 0 bases from V and 4 bases from J, with 13 bases between. In DNA, the CDR3 is TGTGCCAGCAGTTTATCGGTGGGAGGAGGATACGAGCAGTACTTC. Residues: CASSLSVGGGYEQYF.

The chain uses TRBV6-2 or TRBV6-3 and TRBJ2-7; D tentatively fits TRBD1 or TRBD2 (6 bases each). The CDR3 sequence is 14 residues long. Germline-derived CDR1 and CDR2 are MNHEY and SVGEGT. V was shortened by 6 bases and J by 3 bases, with 15 bases between the two germline ends. In DNA, the CDR3 is TGTGCCAGCAGCCTGGGGGGCTTCGTCTACGAGCAGTACGTC. This codes for CASSLGGFVYEQYV.

This clone appeared a single time. The rearrangement uses TRBV12-3 or TRBV12-4 and TRBJ2-5, with D possibly TRBD1 on 5 matching bases. This CDR3 contains 13 residues. The V end lost 2 bases, the J end lost 5 bases, and 9 bases lay between the germline ends. Here the CDR3 reads CASSLSRVETQYF. The CDR3 region has the DNA TGTGCCAGCAGTTTAAGCAGGGTGGAGACCCAGTACTTC.

The chain combines TRBV6-6 with TRBJ2-1; 8 nucleotides agree with TRBD2. The CDR3 totals 15 residues. The V gene end was trimmed by 4 bases and the J gene end by 0 bases; junction bases not matched to a gene: 2. Germline V gene sequence: CDR1 MNHNY, CDR2 SVGAGI (reference sequence). The CDR3 DNA reads as TGTGCCAGCAGTTTAAGCGGGAGCTCCTACAATGAGCAGTTCTTC. Translating gives CASSLSGSSYNEQFF.